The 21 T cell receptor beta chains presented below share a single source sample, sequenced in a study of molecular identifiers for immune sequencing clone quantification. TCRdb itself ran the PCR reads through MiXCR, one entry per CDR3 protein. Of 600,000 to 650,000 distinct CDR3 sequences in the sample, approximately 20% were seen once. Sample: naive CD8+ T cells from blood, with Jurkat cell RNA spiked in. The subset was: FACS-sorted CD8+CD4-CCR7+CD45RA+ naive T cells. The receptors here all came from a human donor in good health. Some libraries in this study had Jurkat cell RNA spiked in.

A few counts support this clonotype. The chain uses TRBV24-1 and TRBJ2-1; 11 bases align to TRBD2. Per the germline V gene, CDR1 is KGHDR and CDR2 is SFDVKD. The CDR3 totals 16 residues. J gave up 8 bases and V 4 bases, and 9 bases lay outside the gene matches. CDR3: CATSDPTSGSRDEQFF. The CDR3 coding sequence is TGTGCCACCAGTGACCCTACTAGCGGGAGTCGGGATGAGCAGTTCTTC.

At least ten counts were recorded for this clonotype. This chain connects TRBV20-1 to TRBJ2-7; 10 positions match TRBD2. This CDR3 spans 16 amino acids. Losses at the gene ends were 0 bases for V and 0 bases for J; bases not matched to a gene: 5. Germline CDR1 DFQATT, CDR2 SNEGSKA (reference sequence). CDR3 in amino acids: CSARDLAGVTSYEQYF. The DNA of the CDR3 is TGCAGTGCTAGAGATCTAGCGGGAGTAACCTCCTACGAGCAGTACTTC.

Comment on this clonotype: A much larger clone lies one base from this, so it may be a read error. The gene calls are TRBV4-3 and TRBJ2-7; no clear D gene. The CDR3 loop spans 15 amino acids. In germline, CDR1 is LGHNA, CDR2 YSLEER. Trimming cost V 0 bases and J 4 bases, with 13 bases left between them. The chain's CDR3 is CASSQDARQLYEQYF. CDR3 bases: TGCGCCAGCAGCCAAGATGCCAGACAACTATACGAGCAGTACTTC.

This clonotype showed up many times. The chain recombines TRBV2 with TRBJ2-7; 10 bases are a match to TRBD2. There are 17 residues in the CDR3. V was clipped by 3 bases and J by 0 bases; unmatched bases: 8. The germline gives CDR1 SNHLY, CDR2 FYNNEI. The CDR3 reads CASSDPTTSGASYEQYF. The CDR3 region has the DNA TGTGCCAGCAGTGATCCCACAACTAGCGGGGCCTCCTACGAGCAGTACTTC.

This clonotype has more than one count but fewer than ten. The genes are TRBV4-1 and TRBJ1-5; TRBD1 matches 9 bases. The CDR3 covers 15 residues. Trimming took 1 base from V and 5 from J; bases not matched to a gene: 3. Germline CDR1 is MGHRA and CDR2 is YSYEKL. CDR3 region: CASSQGRQGDQPQHF. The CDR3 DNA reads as TGCGCCAGCAGCCAAGGAAGACAGGGGGATCAGCCCCAGCATTTT.

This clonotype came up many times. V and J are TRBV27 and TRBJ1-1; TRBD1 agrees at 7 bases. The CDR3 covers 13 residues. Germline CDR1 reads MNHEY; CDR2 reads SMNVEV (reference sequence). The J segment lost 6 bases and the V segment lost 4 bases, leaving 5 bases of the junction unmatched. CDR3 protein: CASSWAGTAEAFF. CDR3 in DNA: TGTGCCAGCAGTTGGGCCGGGACAGCTGAAGCTTTCTTT.

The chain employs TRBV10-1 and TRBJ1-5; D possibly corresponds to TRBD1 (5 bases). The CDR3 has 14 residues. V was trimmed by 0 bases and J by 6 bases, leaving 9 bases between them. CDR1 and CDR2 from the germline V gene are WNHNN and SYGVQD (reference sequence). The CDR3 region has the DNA TGCGCCAGCAGTGAGTCGTGGGGGGTTCAGCCCCAGCATTTT. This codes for CASSESWGVQPQHF.

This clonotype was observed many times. The CDR3 sequence: CASSSGLYDKGGYEQYF. As DNA, the CDR3 is TGTGCCAGCAGCTCCGGGCTTTATGACAAAGGGGGGTACGAGCAGTACTTC. J is TRBJ2-7 and V is TRBV7-9; D might be TRBD1 or TRBD2, each matching 6 bases. V was cut by 4 bases and J by 4 bases, with 23 bases left in between. Germline loops: CDR1 SEHNR, CDR2 FQNEAQ (reference sequence). The CDR3 consists of 17 residues.

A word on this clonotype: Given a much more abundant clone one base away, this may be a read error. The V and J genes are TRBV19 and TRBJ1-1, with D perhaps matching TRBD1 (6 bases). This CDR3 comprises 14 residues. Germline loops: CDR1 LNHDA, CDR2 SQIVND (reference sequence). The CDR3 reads CTSSNRDTDTEAFF. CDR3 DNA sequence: TGTACCAGTAGTAACCGGGACACCGACACTGAAGCTTTCTTT.

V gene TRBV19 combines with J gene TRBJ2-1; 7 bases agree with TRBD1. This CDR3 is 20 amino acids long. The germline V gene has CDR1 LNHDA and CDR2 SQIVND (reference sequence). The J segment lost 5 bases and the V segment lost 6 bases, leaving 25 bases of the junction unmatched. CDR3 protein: CASSRPVPGRGHIGDNEQFF. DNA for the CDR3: TGTGCCAGTAGCCGACCTGTTCCGGGAAGGGGGCACATAGGGGACAATGAGCAGTTCTTC.

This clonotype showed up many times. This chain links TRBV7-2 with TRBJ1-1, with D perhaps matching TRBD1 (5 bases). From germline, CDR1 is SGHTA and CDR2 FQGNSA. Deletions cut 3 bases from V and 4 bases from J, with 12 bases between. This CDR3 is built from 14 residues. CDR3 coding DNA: TGTGCCAGCAGCTTGTTTCTCGGGGGCACTGAAGCTTTCTTT. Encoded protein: CASSLFLGGTEAFF.

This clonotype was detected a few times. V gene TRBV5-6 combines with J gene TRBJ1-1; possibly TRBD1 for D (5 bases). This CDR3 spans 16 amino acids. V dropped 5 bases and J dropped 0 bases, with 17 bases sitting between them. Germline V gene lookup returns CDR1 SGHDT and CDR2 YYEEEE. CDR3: CASSKMGQHMNTEAFF. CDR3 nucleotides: TGTGCCAGCAGTAAGATGGGGCAGCACATGAACACTGAAGCTTTCTTT.

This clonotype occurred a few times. The CDR3 region is CASSPTGREGYGYTF. CDR3 DNA: TGTGCCAGCAGCCCCACAGGCAGGGAAGGCTATGGCTACACCTTC. V gene TRBV7-3 combines with J gene TRBJ1-2, with a tentative D call TRBD1 (5 bases). This CDR3 has 15 residues. Per germline, CDR1 SGHTA and CDR2 FQGTGA. Between the trimmed V and J ends, which lost 5 bases and 4 bases, there was a span of 17 bases.

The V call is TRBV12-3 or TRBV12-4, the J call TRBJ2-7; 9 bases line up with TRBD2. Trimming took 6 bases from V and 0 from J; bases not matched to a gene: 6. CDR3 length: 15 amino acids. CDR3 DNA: TGTGCCAGCAGACCGGGACTAGCTAGCTCCTACGAGCAGTACTTC. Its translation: CASRPGLASSYEQYF.

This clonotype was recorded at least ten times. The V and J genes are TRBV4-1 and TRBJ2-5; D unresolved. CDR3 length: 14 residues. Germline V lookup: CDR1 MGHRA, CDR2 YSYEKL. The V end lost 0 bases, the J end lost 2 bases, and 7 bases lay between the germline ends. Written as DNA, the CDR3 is TGCGCCAGCAGCCAAGATATCGGTCAAGAGACCCAGTACTTC. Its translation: CASSQDIGQETQYF.

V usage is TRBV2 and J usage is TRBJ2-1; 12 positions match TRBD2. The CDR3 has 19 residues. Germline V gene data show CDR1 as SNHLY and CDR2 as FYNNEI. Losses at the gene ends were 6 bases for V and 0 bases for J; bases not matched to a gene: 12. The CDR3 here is CASRELTSGRRVSYNEQFF. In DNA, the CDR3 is TGTGCCAGCAGGGAATTGACTAGCGGGAGACGAGTCTCCTACAATGAGCAGTTCTTC. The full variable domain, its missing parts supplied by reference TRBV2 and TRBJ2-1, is EPEVTQTPSHQVTQMGQEVILRCVPISNHLYFYWYRQILGQKVEFLVSFYNNEISEKSEIFDDQFSVERPDGSNFTLKIRSTKLEDSAMYFCASRELTSGRRVSYNEQFFGPGTRLTVL.

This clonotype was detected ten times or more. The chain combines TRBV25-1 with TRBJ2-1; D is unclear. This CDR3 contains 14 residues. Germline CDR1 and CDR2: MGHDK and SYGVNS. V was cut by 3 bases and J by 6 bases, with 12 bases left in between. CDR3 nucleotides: TGTGCCAGCAGTGACTCCCAAACCCTCAATGAGCAGTTCTTC. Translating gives CASSDSQTLNEQFF.

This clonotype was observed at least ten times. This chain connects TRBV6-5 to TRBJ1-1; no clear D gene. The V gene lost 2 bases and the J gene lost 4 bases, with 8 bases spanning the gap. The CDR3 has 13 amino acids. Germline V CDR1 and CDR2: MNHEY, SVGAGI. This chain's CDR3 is CASSYNEGTEAFF. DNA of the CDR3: TGTGCCAGCAGTTACAACGAGGGCACTGAAGCTTTCTTT.

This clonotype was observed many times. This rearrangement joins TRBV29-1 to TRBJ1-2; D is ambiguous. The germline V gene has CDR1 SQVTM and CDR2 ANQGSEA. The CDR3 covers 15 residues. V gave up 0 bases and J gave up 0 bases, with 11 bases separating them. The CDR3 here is CSVEDGPKANYGYTF. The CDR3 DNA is TGCAGCGTTGAAGATGGGCCGAAAGCTAACTATGGCTACACCTTC.

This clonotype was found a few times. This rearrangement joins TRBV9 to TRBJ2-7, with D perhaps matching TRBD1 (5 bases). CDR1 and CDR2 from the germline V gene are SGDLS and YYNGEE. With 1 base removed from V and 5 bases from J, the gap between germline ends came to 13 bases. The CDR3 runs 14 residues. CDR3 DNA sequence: TGTGCCAGCAGCGTACAGGGTACAGTCCACGAGCAGTACTTC. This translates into CASSVQGTVHEQYF.

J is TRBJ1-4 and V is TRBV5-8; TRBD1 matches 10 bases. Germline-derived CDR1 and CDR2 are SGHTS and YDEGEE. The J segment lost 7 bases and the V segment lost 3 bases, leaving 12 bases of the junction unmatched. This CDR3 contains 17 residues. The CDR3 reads CASSYGQGEPLIEKLFF. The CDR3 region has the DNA TGTGCCAGCAGCTATGGACAGGGGGAGCCTTTAATTGAAAAACTGTTTTTT.